One T cell receptor (beta chain) is described in this entry. Its antigen remains unknown. V gave up 1 base and J gave up 1 base, with 4 bases separating them. CDR1 SGHTA and CDR2 FQGTGA come from the germline V gene. The CDR3 consists of 14 residues. This sample was included in a study of CD8+CD57+ T cells in acquired aplastic anemia. Patients who underwent sequencing had shown CD8+CD57+ cell expansion by flow cytometry. Patients were untreated when blood was sampled. The study profiled TCR beta VDJ and CDR3 using genomic DNA as template. TCRdb called the reads again in MiXCR, with one record for every CDR3 protein. The table includes just over 450,000 distinct CDR3 sequences, about a third detected once. Study results and limitations: Patients and healthy controls showed no significant CD8+ Simpson's diversity difference.

This TCR was recovered from a human donor with aplastic anemia. Sequencing was performed on sorted CD4+, CD8+, or CD8+CD57+ T cells (not recorded which) from PBMCs. The rearrangement uses TRBV7-3 and TRBJ2-2; D call uncertain. The CDR3 region is CASSLMGNTGELFF. Here the CDR3 DNA reads TGTGCCAGCAGCTTAATGGGGAACACCGGGGAGCTGTTTTTT.